This TCR beta chain was recorded in a study of cytomegalovirus exposure and HLA in healthy donors. This CDR3 is 16 amino acids long. Germline CDR1 is SGHDT and CDR2 is YYEEEE. V lost 4 bases to trimming and J lost 5 bases; unmatched junction nucleotides: 10. This PCR relied on a set of 60 Vbeta primers and 13 Jbeta primers. Assay: immunoSEQ multiplex PCR; the TCRdb copy retains only in-frame clones and omits some. This repertoire shows some 150,000 clones, approximately 79% found once; its top ten account for approximately 1.3%. This chain links TRBV5-6 with TRBJ2-7; 12 nucleotides agree with TRBD2. The sequence derives from a man aged 60-69 years in good health and CMV-seronegative. Input material: PBMCs. CDR3: CASSITWASGRDEQYF. The CDR3 DNA is TGTGCCAGCAGCATCACCTGGGCTAGCGGGAGGGACGAGCAGTACTTC.